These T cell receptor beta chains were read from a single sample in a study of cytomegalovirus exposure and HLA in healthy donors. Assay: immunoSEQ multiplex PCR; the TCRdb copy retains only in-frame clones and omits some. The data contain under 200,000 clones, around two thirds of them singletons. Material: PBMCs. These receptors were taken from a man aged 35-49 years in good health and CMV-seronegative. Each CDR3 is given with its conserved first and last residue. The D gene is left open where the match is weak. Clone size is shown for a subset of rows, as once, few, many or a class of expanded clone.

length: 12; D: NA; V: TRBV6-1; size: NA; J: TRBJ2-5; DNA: TGTGCCAGCACCTCCGGTTCGGAGACCCAGTACTTC; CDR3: CASTSGSETQYF
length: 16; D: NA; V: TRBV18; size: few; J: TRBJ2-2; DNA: TGTGCCAGCTCACCACGGGCGGCGGGGCAGTTCGGGGAGCTGTTTTTT; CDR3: CASSPRAAGQFGELFF
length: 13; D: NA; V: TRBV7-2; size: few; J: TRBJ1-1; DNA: TGTGCCAGCAGCCAACAGGTTTACACTGAAGCTTTCTTT; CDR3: CASSQQVYTEAFF
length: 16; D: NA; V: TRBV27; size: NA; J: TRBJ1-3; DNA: TGTGCCAGCAGTCCACACGACAGCGCCTCTGGAAACACCATATATTTT; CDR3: CASSPHDSASGNTIYF
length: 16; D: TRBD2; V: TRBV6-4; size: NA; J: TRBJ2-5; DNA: TGTGCCAGCAGCCCGACTAGCGGGGGGGCAGCCGAGACCCAGTACTTC; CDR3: CASSPTSGGAAETQYF
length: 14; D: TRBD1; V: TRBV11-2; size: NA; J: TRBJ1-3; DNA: TGTGCCAGCAGCGAACAGGGGGCTGGAAACACCATATATTTT; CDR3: CASSEQGAGNTIYF
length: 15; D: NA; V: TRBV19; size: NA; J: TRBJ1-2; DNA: TGTGCCAGTAGTACCCGGACACCCTCTAACTATGGCTACACCTTC; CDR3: CASSTRTPSNYGYTF
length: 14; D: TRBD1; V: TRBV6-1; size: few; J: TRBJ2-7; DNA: TGTGCCAGCCGCCGGGACAGGGTTCCCTACGAGCAGTACTTC; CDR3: CASRRDRVPYEQYF
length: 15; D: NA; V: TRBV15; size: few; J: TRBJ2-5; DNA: TGTGCCACCAGCAGAGCTTTTGTCCCGGGAGAGACCCAGTACTTC; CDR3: CATSRAFVPGETQYF
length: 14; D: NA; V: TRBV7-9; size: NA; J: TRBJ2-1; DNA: TGTGCCAGCAGCTTAGGCCTAGCGTACAATGAGCAGTTCTTC; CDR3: CASSLGLAYNEQFF
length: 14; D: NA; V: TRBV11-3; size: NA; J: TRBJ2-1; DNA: TGTGCCAGCAGCCCCTCCGGGGACTACAATGAGCAGTTCTTC; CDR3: CASSPSGDYNEQFF
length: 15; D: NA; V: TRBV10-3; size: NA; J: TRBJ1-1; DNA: TGTGCCACCAGCCCCCTTCAGGGTGAGAACACTGAAGCTTTCTTT; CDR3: CATSPLQGENTEAFF
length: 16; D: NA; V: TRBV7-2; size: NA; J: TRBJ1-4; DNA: TGTGCCAGCAGCTTAGGGTTGGGGGCGGTCGCTGAAAAACTGTTTTTT; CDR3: CASSLGLGAVAEKLFF
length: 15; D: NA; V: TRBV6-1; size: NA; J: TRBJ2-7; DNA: TGTGCCAGCAGTGACCTGGAGGGCGTGAACTACGAGCAGTACTTC; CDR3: CASSDLEGVNYEQYF
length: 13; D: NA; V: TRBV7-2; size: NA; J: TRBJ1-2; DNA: TGTGCCAGCAGCTTAGCGACCCTAGGTGGCTACACCTTC; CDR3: CASSLATLGGYTF
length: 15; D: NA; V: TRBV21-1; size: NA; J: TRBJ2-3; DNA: TGTGCCAGCAGCGCGGCTAGCGGGGGACCTGAGGCGCAGTATTTT; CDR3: CASSAASGGPEAQYF
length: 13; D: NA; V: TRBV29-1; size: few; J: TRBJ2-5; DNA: TGCAGCGTTAGGGGACTCCTGGGAGAGACCCAGTACTTC; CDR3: CSVRGLLGETQYF
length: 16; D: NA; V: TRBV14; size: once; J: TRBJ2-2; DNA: TGTGCCAGCAGCCGACAAGACAGTACCCTTACCGGGGAGCTGTTTTTT; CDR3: CASSRQDSTLTGELFF
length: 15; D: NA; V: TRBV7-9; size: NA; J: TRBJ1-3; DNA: TGTGCCAGCAGCTTGGATACCGGGGTCGGAAACACCATATATTTT; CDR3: CASSLDTGVGNTIYF
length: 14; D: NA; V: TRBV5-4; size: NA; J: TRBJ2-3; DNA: TGTGCCAGCAGCTTGTGGGGGCTGGGAGATACGCAGTATTTT; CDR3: CASSLWGLGDTQYF
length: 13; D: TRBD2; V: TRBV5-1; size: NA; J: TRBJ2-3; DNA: TGCGCCAGCAGAATCGGACTAGAAGATACGCAGTATTTT; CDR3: CASRIGLEDTQYF
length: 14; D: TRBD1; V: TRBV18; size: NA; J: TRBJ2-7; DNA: TGTGCCAGCTCACTGTACAGGGGGCTGGACGAGCAGTACTTC; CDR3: CASSLYRGLDEQYF
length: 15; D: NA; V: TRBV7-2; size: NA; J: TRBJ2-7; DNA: TGTGCCAGCAGCTTAGTTCAGGGTCCCTCCTACGAGCAGTACTTC; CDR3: CASSLVQGPSYEQYF
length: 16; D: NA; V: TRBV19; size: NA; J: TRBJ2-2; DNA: TGTGCCAGTACGTCCCTAGACTGGCGAATCACCGGGGAGCTGTTTTTT; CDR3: CASTSLDWRITGELFF